This TCR beta chain was recorded in a study of CD8+ T cells in alopecia areata. Study-level findings and limits: Mice gave a clearer picture of TCR sharing than patients did, possibly for HLA-related reasons.

For this clone: Its antigen is not known.

RNA was isolated and reverse transcribed to cDNA, the sequencing template. Profiled with immunoSEQ multiplex PCR; TCRdb holds only in-frame clones, not every one. The data show roughly 150,000 clones, around 62% seen once. Germline CDR1 MDHEN, CDR2 SYDVKM. CDR3 length: 15 amino acids. The V and J ends lost 4 bases and 0 bases respectively, with 11 bases between them. The receptor comes from a human donor in good health. This chain joins TRBV28 and TRBJ2-3; D possibly uses TRBD1 or TRBD2 (5 bases each). The sequenced sample was CD8+ T cells sorted from blood. The CDR3 loop is CASSSGTASTDTQYF. The CDR3 DNA reads as TGTGCCAGCAGTTCCGGGACCGCTAGCACAGATACGCAGTATTTT.